Presented here are 21 T cell receptor beta chains from one specimen sequenced in a study of CXCR3-negative and CXCR3-positive naive CD8 T cells. Antigen specificity for these receptors is unknown. Study results and caveats: Naive cells positive for CXCR3 carried more hydrophobic TRB CDR3s than CXCR3-negative ones.

UMI-labeled TRB cDNA libraries were prepared by 5' RACE. TCRdb re-called the 5' RACE reads and gives one entry per CDR3 protein, without DNA. Recorded for this sample: some 60,000 distinct CDR3 sequences. Sequenced: naive CXCR3+ CD8+ T cells from blood. Subset meaning: CD45RO-CCR7+CD27+CD95- naive CD8+ T cells expressing CXCR3 (TNR3+). The receptors here all came from a human donor in good health. Some clones in this sample may be carry-over from other donors' samples.

This chain joins TRBV29-1 and TRBJ2-1; TCRdb designates TRBD1, a call that cannot be tested without DNA. The V gene's germline CDR1 is SQVTM and CDR2 ANQGSEA. This CDR3 contains 15 residues. The CDR3 reads CSVEGGENAYNEQFF.

The rearrangement uses TRBV7-8 and TRBJ1-2; the TCRdb call, TRBD1, lacks DNA for checking. Looked up from germline, CDR1 is SGHVS and CDR2 is FQNEAQ. The CDR3 covers 15 residues. Here the CDR3 reads CASSLAGGADYGYTF.

The chain has TRBV2 and TRBJ1-1. The CDR3 sequence is 14 residues long. Germline loops: CDR1 SNHLY, CDR2 FYNNEI. The CDR3 sequence: CASTAVGMNTEAFF.

The chain recombines TRBV28 with TRBJ2-1. Germline V gene lookup returns CDR1 MDHEN and CDR2 SYDVKM. The CDR3 sequence is 12 residues long. The CDR3 loop is CASGLINNEQFF.

This chain connects TRBV29-1 to TRBJ2-7; TCRdb proposes TRBD1, but this gene call is untestable without DNA. The CDR3 has 11 amino acids. Germline CDR1 is SQVTM and CDR2 is ANQGSEA. CDR3 loop: CSVDRGYEQYF.

The V and J genes are TRBV7-2 and TRBJ2-1; the TRBD1 assignment by TCRdb is unverifiable without DNA. The CDR3 totals 20 residues. Germline-derived CDR1 and CDR2 are SGHTA and FQGNSA. This CDR3 reads CASSLVLRRHRTHHRNEQFF.

The chain combines TRBV27 with TRBJ1-5; TCRdb's D call of TRBD1 is untestable without DNA. The CDR3 extends over 15 amino acids. Germline V gene lookup returns CDR1 MNHEY and CDR2 SMNVEV (reference sequence). The CDR3 sequence is CASSLSTGLRQPQHF.

V gene TRBV28 combines with J gene TRBJ2-3. The CDR3 runs 14 residues. CDR1 is MDHEN and CDR2 is SYDVKM in the germline V gene. CDR3 sequence: CASSLVGTQNTQYF.

The chain carries TRBV12-3 or TRBV12-4 and TRBJ1-5. The length of the CDR3 is 14 residues. The CDR3: CASSVDRADQPQHF.

The rearrangement links TRBV4-3 to TRBJ2-7; TCRdb's D call of TRBD2 is untestable without DNA. The CDR3 contains 11 residues. CDR1 is LGHNA, CDR2 YSLEER, per germline. CDR3 amino acids: CASSQRREQYF.

The chain has TRBV6-4 and TRBJ2-2; TCRdb proposes TRBD1, but this gene call is untestable without DNA. This CDR3 is 17 amino acids long. Germline CDR1 is MRHNA and CDR2 is SNTAGT. This chain's CDR3 is CASSDSMLGDGTGELFF.

J is TRBJ1-4 and V is TRBV14. The CDR3 contains 15 residues. From germline, CDR1 is SGHDN and CDR2 FVKESK. The CDR3 loop is CASNQGFKSGEKLFF.

This chain uses TRBV4-1 with TRBJ1-2; as DNA is missing, the TRBD1 call by TCRdb cannot be tested. CDR3 length equals 14 residues. Germline V gives CDR1 MGHRA, CDR2 YSYEKL. The CDR3 loop is CATSSGTGDYGYTF.

This CDR3 reads CASSLLSSWHEQFF. V is TRBV7-9 and J is TRBJ2-1. This CDR3 spans 14 amino acids. CDR1 is SEHNR and CDR2 is FQNEAQ in the germline V gene (reference sequence).

V usage is TRBV7-9 and J usage is TRBJ2-3. The CDR3 consists of 14 residues. Germline V gene lookup returns CDR1 SEHNR and CDR2 FQNEAQ (reference sequence). CDR3 protein: CASETGSITDTQYF.

V is TRBV5-6 and J is TRBJ1-1. Germline V gene data show CDR1 as SGHDT and CDR2 as YYEEEE. The CDR3 sequence is 14 residues long. The CDR3: CASSLVSANTEAFF.

V and J are TRBV7-9 and TRBJ1-1; there is no DNA to check the TCRdb D call of TRBD1. Germline lookup yields CDR1 SEHNR and CDR2 FQNEAQ (reference sequence). This CDR3 has 14 residues. This CDR3 is CASSFAGGMTEAFF.

This sequence joins TRBV7-9 and TRBJ2-1; TCRdb's assignment of TRBD2 cannot be checked, as there is no DNA. Per germline, CDR1 SEHNR and CDR2 FQNEAQ (reference sequence). This CDR3 has 11 amino acids. CDR3 region: CASSPTRIQFF.

The chain couples TRBV4-3 to TRBJ1-5. CDR1 and CDR2 (germline): LGHNA, YSLEER. The CDR3 consists of 13 residues. CDR3: CASSQDYIQPQHF.

The CDR3 is CASSTILGGAYEQYF. This sequence joins TRBV19 and TRBJ2-7; the D call of TRBD2 rests on TCRdb alone, since no DNA is present to check it. Germline CDR1 LNHDA, CDR2 SQIVND (reference sequence). The CDR3 is 15 amino acids.

The chain uses TRBV11-3 and TRBJ2-5; with no DNA, the TCRdb D assignment of TRBD2 cannot be verified. The V gene's germline CDR1 is SGHNT and CDR2 YENEEA. CDR3 length: 15 residues. CDR3 sequence: CASSLLTGSQETQYF.